The following is a TCR beta chain sequence with its context. No cognate antigen has been identified for it. Base qualities were left out, and no much larger clone turns up one base away. The receptor library was made with multiplex PCR. Sequencing instrument: Illumina HiSeq 2500. Following protocols modified from ARM-PCR, the researchers constructed TCRbeta libraries through three rounds of nested PCR with primers (Table S4). Before sequencing, PCR products of 200-500 bp were cut from the gel and purified using the QIAquick gel extraction kit. Concerning the study's data processing: Reads were cleaned with Trimmomatic, merged with FLASH into complete CDR3 sequences, and assigned to V(D)J germline segments with MiTCR. Clonal diversity was calculated as the inverse Simpson's index using VDJtools. A read counted as productive if the sequence was in-frame and lacked a premature stop codon. TCRdb's own reprocessing of the public reads used fastp at Q25 and MiXCR and kept productive beta chains. Every entry covers one CDR3 protein and lists the most common genes and DNA from its rows. The V and J calls shown here were made by TCRdb, not taken from the authors' results. This sample holds some 100,000 distinct CDR3 sequences; 60% to 80% were observed only once. Of the sample, roughly 18% falls within the top ten clones.

The data belong to a study of tumor and adjacent non-tumor tissue in lung cancer listed by TCRdb under 2018. Broadly, across the study: The cohort included about eleven adenocarcinoma, 2 squamous cell carcinoma and 1 small cell lung cancer patients. TCRbeta CDR3 sequencing was performed on about 30 paired specimens, with one tumor sample and one normal lung sample collected per patient. A total of 95 million to 150 million productive TCRbeta reads were generated by sequencing, corresponding to an average of roughly 4 million reads per sample. The study compared bulk TCRbeta repertoires from lung tumor tissue and matched distant non-tumor lung tissue of some 16 lung cancer patients. Ages among the approximately 15 patients ranged from roughly 31 to 76 years, there were around ten men and 5 women, and disease was at TNM stage I to III.

RNA was isolated from bulk, unsorted tissue, and RNA quality was assessed with a NanoDrop ND-1000 and an Agilent 2100. Distant non-tumor tissue taken more than 3 cm from the tumor edge was used as the normal lung sample. The donors were newly diagnosed lung cancer patients admitted for thoracic surgery in China from August to November 2014 who had not received prior chemotherapy. Patients who had received previous radiotherapy or chemotherapy, or who had another concurrent cancer, were excluded from the study. Pieces of surgical tissue measuring roughly 1-2.3 cm3 were kept in RNAlater solution and stored at -80 degrees C until use. General findings and caveats noted by the study authors: Because peripheral blood was not sequenced, the blood TCRbeta repertoires of the lung cancer patients in the study went unexamined. Significantly higher TCR diversity was found in younger patients, and higher tumor TCR diversity was associated with shorter overall and disease-free survival. The top 100 clones made up a significantly larger cumulative share of the repertoire in normal lung than in tumor tissue. The methods do not name the sequencing platform or mention unique molecular identifiers. TCR diversity (inverse Simpson) was significantly higher in tumor than in normal lung tissue (approximately 400 vs 170, P = 0.0075, Mann-Whitney U test). Only around 16 patients were in the cohort, and the authors stated that larger samples and more detailed clinical data are needed.

From the cysteine up to the phenylalanine, the CDR3 has a length of 15 residues. Only the CDR3 part of the read is kept: 45 bases, read in frame from the first base. V lost 2 bases and J lost 4 bases, and the count of bases not matched to a germline gene is 5. Sequencing was performed on distant non-tumor lung tissue. The TCR comes from a man aged 30-40 years with non-small cell lung cancer. The chain links TRBV12-3 or TRBV12-4 with TRBJ2-1, and 7 bases in between align with TRBD2. The sequenced DNA is TGTGCCAGCAGTTTATCCCAGCGGGGATACAATGAGCAGTTCTTC. This yields the protein CASSLSQRGYNEQFF.